This T cell receptor beta chain was recorded in a study of cytomegalovirus exposure and HLA in healthy donors. Germline V gene data show CDR1 as SGHAT and CDR2 as FQDESV (reference sequence). CDR3 length: 15 amino acids. V was cut by 4 bases and J by 1 base, with 12 bases left in between. This clone appeared once. Some clones are missing from TCRdb's copy, which holds only in-frame ones; the method was immunoSEQ multiplex PCR. The sample consists of over 150,000 clones, 85% of them appearing once. The origin of this receptor is a man aged 18-30 years in good health and CMV-seropositive. The V and J genes are TRBV11-1 and TRBJ2-3; no firm D call. Source material: PBMCs. CDR3: CASSSLSLGTDTQYF. DNA of the CDR3: TGTGCCAGCAGCTCCCTGTCTCTTGGCACAGATACGCAGTATTTT.